Below are 8 T cell receptor beta chains sequenced from a single sample in a study of early stage breast cancer tumors. Clones were sequenced by immunoSEQ multiplex PCR, and TCRdb holds only the in-frame ones, with some missing. The table has approximately 70,000 clones, less than 90% seen once; the top ten hold around 4.7%. Source material: blood. These TCRs come from a middle-aged person with breast cancer.

This chain links TRBV13 with TRBJ2-7, with D perhaps TRBD1 or TRBD2 (5 bases each). V lost 0 bases to trimming and J lost 0 bases, with 9 bases between them. CDR1 is PRHDT and CDR2 is FYEKMQ in the germline V gene (reference sequence). The CDR3 is 15 residues long. The CDR3 coding sequence is TGTGCCAGCAGCTTAGGCCGGGACGGCTCCTACGAGCAGTACTTC. The encoded protein is CASSLGRDGSYEQYF. Variable domain in full (rest from reference TRBV13 and TRBJ2-7): AAGVIQSPRHLIKEKRETATLKCYPIPRHDTVYWYQQGPGQDPQFLISFYEKMQSDKGSIPDRFSAQQFSDYHSELNMSSLELGDSALYFCASSLGRDGSYEQYFGPGTRLTVT.

This rearrangement joins TRBV5-1 to TRBJ1-1; D ambiguous. The V gene lost 0 bases and the J gene lost 0 bases, with 12 bases spanning the gap. This CDR3 contains 16 residues. CDR1 and CDR2 (germline): SGHRS, YFSETQ. CDR3 sequence reads: CASSLGNRYMNTEAFF. CDR3 DNA: TGCGCCAGCAGCTTGGGAAATCGCTACATGAACACTGAAGCTTTCTTT.

The chain combines TRBV7-3 with TRBJ2-1, with TRBD2 as a possible D gene (6 bases). The CDR3 is made up of 15 amino acids. The germline V gene encodes CDR1 SGHTA and CDR2 FQGTGA. With 5 bases removed from V and 7 bases from J, the gap between germline ends came to 18 bases. The CDR3 DNA is TGTGCCAGCAGCCTTGTCGCGGGATTTGTTAATGAGCAGTTCTTC. Residues: CASSLVAGFVNEQFF.

V gene TRBV10-3 combines with J gene TRBJ2-2, with 8 bases lining up with TRBD2. Germline values: CDR1 ENHRY, CDR2 SYGVKD. Trimming took 10 bases from V and 6 from J; bases not matched to a gene: 7. The CDR3 is 13 amino acids. The CDR3 nucleotides are TGTGCCACGGGGGGGGCTGTAGCCGGGGAGCTGTTTTTT. Its translation: CATGGAVAGELFF.

The chain joins TRBV28 to TRBJ2-2; tentatively, D is TRBD1 (6 bases). Germline CDR1 is MDHEN and CDR2 is SYDVKM. Trimming took 1 base from V and 4 from J, leaving 13 bases between them. The CDR3 has 16 residues. This CDR3 is CASSLLVQGPTGELFF. The CDR3 nucleotides are TGTGCCAGCAGTTTATTGGTCCAGGGGCCCACCGGGGAGCTGTTTTTT.

This CDR3 reads CASSYSADGGKNIQYF. The CDR3 DNA follows: TGTGCCAGCAGTTACTCGGCGGATGGGGGCAAAAACATTCAGTACTTC. The rearrangement links TRBV6-5 to TRBJ2-4; D could derive from TRBD1 or TRBD2 (5 bases each). V was pared by 0 bases and J by 3 bases, with 12 bases between. CDR3 length equals 16 residues. Germline values: CDR1 MNHEY, CDR2 SVGAGI.

V and J are TRBV11-2 and TRBJ1-1; D ambiguous. V was cut by 5 bases and J by 4 bases, with 8 bases left in between. CDR1 is SGHAT, CDR2 FQNNGV, per germline. This CDR3 is built from 12 residues. CDR3 sequence reads: CASSRGPTEAFF. As DNA, the CDR3 is TGTGCCAGCAGCCGCGGGCCCACTGAAGCTTTCTTT.

The chain couples TRBV18 to TRBJ1-2; the match to TRBD1 covers 7 bases. The junction had 5 bases not matched to a gene; V was cut back by 4 bases and J by 0 bases. The CDR3 sequence is 15 residues long. Per germline, CDR1 KGHSH and CDR2 LQKENI. The CDR3 is CASSQGQTANYGYTF. CDR3 nucleotides: TGTGCCAGCTCACAGGGACAGACAGCTAACTATGGCTACACCTTC.